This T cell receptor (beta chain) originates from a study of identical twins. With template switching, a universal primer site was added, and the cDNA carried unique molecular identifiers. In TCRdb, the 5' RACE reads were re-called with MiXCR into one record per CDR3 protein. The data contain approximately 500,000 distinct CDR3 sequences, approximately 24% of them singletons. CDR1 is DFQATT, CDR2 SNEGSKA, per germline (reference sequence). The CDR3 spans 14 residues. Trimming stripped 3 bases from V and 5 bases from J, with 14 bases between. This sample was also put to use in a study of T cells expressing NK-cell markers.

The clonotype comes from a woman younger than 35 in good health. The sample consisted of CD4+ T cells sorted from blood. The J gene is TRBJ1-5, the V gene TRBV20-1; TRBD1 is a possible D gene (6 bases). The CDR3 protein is CSARGQQRHQPQHF. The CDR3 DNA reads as TGCAGTGCTAGGGGACAACAAAGACATCAGCCCCAGCATTTT.